What follows are 24 T cell receptor beta chains derived from one specimen sequenced in a study of blood T cell repertoires in COVID-19. The protocol was immunoSEQ multiplex PCR, while the TCRdb copy is restricted to in-frame clones and leaves out a portion. Of 150,000 to 200,000 clones in the sample, 70% to 90% were seen once. Source material: peripheral blood. These receptors originate from a man in his 60s with active or convalescent COVID-19.

The CDR3, as DNA: TGTGCCAGCAGCCCAGCTAGCGGGGGGCGGCAAGAGACCCAGTACTTC. Its protein is CASSPASGGRQETQYF. This chain connects TRBV3-1 (or the pseudogene TRBV3-2) to TRBJ2-5, with 11 positions matching TRBD2. V shed 4 bases and J 2 bases; nucleotides not matched to a gene: 6. The CDR3 is 16 residues long. CDR1 and CDR2 from the germline V gene are LGHDT and YNNKEL (reference sequence).

The chain employs TRBV2 and TRBJ1-2; D is perhaps TRBD1 (6 bases). V was trimmed by 7 bases and J by 5 bases, leaving 20 bases between them. The germline gives CDR1 SNHLY, CDR2 FYNNEI. This CDR3 comprises 15 residues. CDR3 nucleotides: TGTGCCAGCACCCTCCAGAGGGGGTTGGGTTATGGCTACACCTTC. It is translated as CASTLQRGLGYGYTF. Full variable domain (remainder filled in from reference TRBV2 and TRBJ1-2): EPEVTQTPSHQVTQMGQEVILRCVPISNHLYFYWYRQILGQKVEFLVSFYNNEISEKSEIFDDQFSVERPDGSNFTLKIRSTKLEDSAMYFCASTLQRGLGYGYTFGSGTRLTVV.

The genes are TRBV3-1 (or the pseudogene TRBV3-2) and TRBJ1-4; perhaps TRBD1 as D (6 bases). V was shortened by 0 bases and J by 9 bases, with 11 bases between the two germline ends. Germline assignment: CDR1 LGHDT and CDR2 YNNKEL (reference sequence). The CDR3 sequence is 14 residues long. The chain's CDR3 is CASSQDGGAKKLFF. The CDR3 coding sequence is TGTGCCAGCAGCCAAGATGGGGGCGCGAAAAAACTGTTTTTT.

The rearrangement uses TRBV7-2 and TRBJ2-6, with TRBD1 matching 9 bases. The V and J ends lost 2 bases and 0 bases, in that order; junction bases with no gene match: 5. The V gene's germline CDR1 is SGHTA and CDR2 FQGNSA. The length of the CDR3 is 18 residues. CDR3 DNA sequence: TGTGCCAGCAGCTTAATTTGGACAGGGGTCTCTGGGGCCAACGTCCTGACTTTC. Protein product: CASSLIWTGVSGANVLTF.

V is TRBV29-1 and J is TRBJ1-2; the D is unclear. CDR3 length: 11 residues. CDR1 is SQVTM and CDR2 is ANQGSEA in the germline V gene. Trimming left V 3 bases short and J 5 bases short, with 7 bases between. The CDR3 sequence is CSVDPAYGYTF. The CDR3, as DNA: TGCAGCGTTGATCCCGCGTATGGCTACACCTTC.

This rearrangement joins TRBV12-5 to TRBJ1-2; D remains ambiguous. V lost 6 bases, J lost 5 bases, and 10 bases lay in between. Germline CDR1 and CDR2: LGHNT and FRNRAP. This CDR3 spans 12 amino acids. CDR3 loop: CASGTDSYGYTF. The CDR3 bases are TGTGCTAGTGGGACTGACTCTTATGGCTACACCTTC.

V usage is TRBV5-1 and J usage is TRBJ2-7; D is possibly TRBD1 (6 bases). V was clipped by 0 bases and J by 0 bases, with 10 bases between them. Per the germline V gene, CDR1 is SGHRS and CDR2 is YFSETQ. This CDR3 is 15 amino acids long. The CDR3 bases are TGCGCCAGCAGCTTGGGAGGGGGTTACTCCTACGAGCAGTACTTC. This codes for CASSLGGGYSYEQYF.

The rearrangement uses TRBV11-3 and TRBJ2-2; 8 bases match TRBD2. Germline trimming cut 4 bases from V and 6 bases from J; bases unmatched to any gene: 1. CDR3 size: 13 residues. Germline CDR1 is SGHNT and CDR2 is YENEEA. The CDR3 sequence is CASSSGGAGELFF. As DNA, the CDR3 is TGTGCCAGCAGCTCCGGGGGGGCCGGGGAGCTGTTTTTT.

V usage is TRBV6-2 or TRBV6-3 and J usage is TRBJ1-5; maybe TRBD1 (6 bases). Germline V gene lookup returns CDR1 MNHEY and CDR2 SVGEGT. Trimming left V 6 bases short and J 0 bases short, with 15 bases between. This CDR3 comprises 16 residues. The CDR3 coding sequence is TGTGCCAGCAGCCCACAGGGAGGGGGTAGCAATCAGCCCCAGCATTTT. This codes for CASSPQGGGSNQPQHF.

CDR3 in amino acids: CASSLDIFSVITGELFF. As DNA, the CDR3 is TGTGCCAGCAGCTTAGATATCTTCAGCGTGATTACCGGGGAGCTGTTTTTT. The chain recombines TRBV11-2 with TRBJ2-2; no clear D gene. Germline CDR1 reads SGHAT; CDR2 reads FQNNGV. V shed 0 bases and J shed 5 bases, with 16 bases lying between them. This CDR3 contains 17 residues.

The chain couples TRBV29-1 to TRBJ2-2; 10 bases are a match to TRBD1. This CDR3 comprises 15 residues. After removal of 6 bases from V and 4 bases from J, the junction contained 8 bases not matched to a gene. The germline gives CDR1 SQVTM, CDR2 ANQGSEA. The CDR3 coding sequence is TGCAGCGTAGCCCGACAGGGGGCTGGCACCGGGGAGCTGTTTTTT. This codes for CSVARQGAGTGELFF.

The rearrangement uses TRBV6-1 and TRBJ2-5; D gene uncertain. V was pared by 0 bases and J by 1 base, with 9 bases between. Germline V gene lookup returns CDR1 MNHNS and CDR2 SASEGT. CDR3 length: 15 residues. The DNA for the CDR3 is TGTGCCAGCAGTGAAGCGTACAGCAGCCAAGAGACCCAGTACTTC. It specifies CASSEAYSSQETQYF.

The chain recombines TRBV9 with TRBJ1-2; TRBD1 agrees at 7 bases. The CDR3 runs to 14 residues. The germline gives CDR1 SGDLS, CDR2 YYNGEE. The V and J ends lost 0 bases and 3 bases, in that order; junction bases with no gene match: 2. For the CDR3, the DNA is TGTGCCAGCAGCGTAGATCAGGGGGACTATGGCTACACCTTC. Protein: CASSVDQGDYGYTF.

The genes are TRBV4-1 and TRBJ2-3; 13 bases align to TRBD2. The germline CDR1 and CDR2 sequences are MGHRA and YSYEKL. J lost 0 bases, V lost 4 bases, and 16 bases had no gene match. CDR3 length: 21 residues. The CDR3 nucleotides are TGCGCCAGCAGCCCTTGGACTAGCGGGGGTTCCATGGGGCCTAGCACAGATACGCAGTATTTT. It specifies CASSPWTSGGSMGPSTDTQYF.

This clone was observed a single time. CDR3 sequence (DNA): TGTGCCAGCAGCCAATTTCTAGCGGGGGCCAATGAGCAGTTCTTC. Protein product: CASSQFLAGANEQFF. V is TRBV14 and J is TRBJ2-1, with 10 bases matching TRBD2. The germline CDR1 and CDR2 sequences are SGHDN and FVKESK. This CDR3 is 15 amino acids long. V dropped 2 bases and J dropped 6; count of bases not matched to a gene: 4.

J is TRBJ2-2 and V is TRBV3-1 (or the pseudogene TRBV3-2); possibly TRBD1 for D (5 bases). There are 14 residues in the CDR3. Germline V lookup: CDR1 LGHDT, CDR2 YNNKEL (reference sequence). V was clipped by 2 bases and J by 6 bases, with 10 bases between them. CDR3 bases: TGTGCCAGCAGCCAAATGTTAGGGGCCGGGGAGCTGTTTTTT. Its translation: CASSQMLGAGELFF.

The chain is built from TRBV9 and TRBJ2-7; the D gene is possibly TRBD2 (6 bases). The V gene's germline CDR1 is SGDLS and CDR2 YYNGEE. The CDR3 contains 14 residues. Trimming took 0 bases from V and 2 from J, leaving 9 bases between them. The CDR3 DNA reads TGTGCCAGCAGCGTAGTACCGGGGGCCTACGAGCAGTACTTC. It codes for CASSVVPGAYEQYF.

The J gene is TRBJ2-5, the V gene TRBV7-6; 10 bases line up with TRBD2. Germline trimming cut 5 bases from V and 5 bases from J; bases unmatched to any gene: 5. From germline, CDR1 is SGHVS and CDR2 FNYEAQ. The CDR3 loop spans 14 amino acids. CDR3 loop: CASSPRTSGETQYF. The CDR3, as DNA: TGTGCCAGCAGCCCACGGACTAGCGGTGAGACCCAGTACTTC.

The chain couples TRBV5-1 to TRBJ2-4, with 12 bases identical to TRBD1. From germline, CDR1 is SGHRS and CDR2 YFSETQ. The CDR3 is made up of 14 amino acids. Trimming took 4 bases from V and 9 from J; bases not matched to a gene: 5. CDR3 nucleotides: TGCGCCAGCAGCGAGGGACAGGGGGCGGTCATTCAGTACTTC. The encoded protein is CASSEGQGAVIQYF.

The chain couples TRBV18 to TRBJ1-2; a weak D match, TRBD1 (5 bases). CDR1 and CDR2 from the germline V gene are KGHSH and LQKENI. V gave up 5 bases and J gave up 7 bases, with 14 bases separating them. The CDR3 consists of 13 residues. The CDR3 region is CASSTGGGRGYTF. The CDR3 DNA reads as TGTGCCAGCTCAACGGGCGGGGGTCGTGGCTACACCTTC.

The chain has TRBV27 and TRBJ1-4; 7 bases line up with TRBD1. The CDR3 spans 17 residues. CDR1 MNHEY and CDR2 SMNVEV come from the germline V gene (reference sequence). The V segment lost 6 bases and the J segment 0 bases; nucleotides outside the gene matches: 10. The CDR3 spells CASRPSGTAATNEKLFF. The CDR3 DNA reads TGTGCCAGCAGGCCTTCCGGGACAGCTGCAACTAATGAAAAACTGTTTTTT. The full variable domain, with the rest looked up from reference TRBV27 and TRBJ1-4, is EAQVTQNPRYLITVTGKKLTVTCSQNMNHEYMSWYRQDPGLGLRQIYYSMNVEVTDKGDVPEGYKVSRKEKRNFPLILESPSPNQTSLYFCASRPSGTAATNEKLFFGSGTQLSVL.

CDR3 in DNA: TGTGCCAGCAGCTTAATTAGCGGGGGGGCCACAGATACGCAGTATTTT. As protein: CASSLISGGATDTQYF. This chain connects TRBV11-2 to TRBJ2-3, with TRBD2 identical over 11 bases. Germline loops: CDR1 SGHAT, CDR2 FQNNGV. The length of the CDR3 is 16 residues. The V segment lost 2 bases and the J segment 2 bases; nucleotides outside the gene matches: 3.

CDR3 sequence (DNA): TGTGCCAGCAGCTTGGCAGGCGCGACCCAGTACTTC. Amino acids: CASSLAGATQYF. The chain joins TRBV5-6 to TRBJ2-5; the D is unclear. The CDR3 contains 12 residues. The germline V and J ends were trimmed by 0 bases and 7 bases, with 7 bases remaining between them. Looked up from germline, CDR1 is SGHDT and CDR2 is YYEEEE.

This chain uses TRBV3-1 (or the pseudogene TRBV3-2) with TRBJ1-1; 12 nucleotides match TRBD1. The length of the CDR3 is 16 residues. Germline loops: CDR1 LGHDT, CDR2 YNNKEL (reference sequence). V trimming: 3 bases; J trimming: 1 base; junction bases outside the gene matches: 3. This CDR3 is CASSQRDRGRNTEAFF. The CDR3, as DNA: TGTGCCAGCAGCCAGAGGGACAGGGGGCGGAACACTGAAGCTTTCTTT.